This entry lists 13 T cell receptor beta chains sequenced from one sample in a study of OX40 agonist ivuxolimab in advanced cancers. Profiled with immunoSEQ multiplex PCR; TCRdb holds only in-frame clones, not every one. Counted here are 98,000 or so clones, approximately 86% occurring once; the ten biggest clones make up about 0.8%. The source material was CD4+ or CD8+ T cells sorted from blood, sampled in a trial of the OX40 agonist ivuxolimab. The receptors originated from an adult with an advanced solid tumor such as melanoma, head and neck, liver or kidney cancer.

This rearrangement joins TRBV12-5 to TRBJ2-2; 11 bases match TRBD2. This CDR3 contains 19 residues. Germline CDR1 and CDR2: LGHNT and FRNRAP. After removal of 0 bases from V and 6 bases from J, the junction contained 12 bases not matched to a gene. DNA of the CDR3: TGTGCTAGTGGTTTGGTAGACGGGACTAGCGGATCCAACCCCGGGGAGCTGTTTTTT. Translation: CASGLVDGTSGSNPGELFF. Full variable domain (remainder filled in from reference TRBV12-5 and TRBJ2-2): DARVTQTPRHKVTEMGQEVTMRCQPILGHNTVFWYRQTMMQGLELLAYFRNRAPLDDSGMPKDRFSAEMPDATLATLKIQPSEPRDSAVYFCASGLVDGTSGSNPGELFFGEGSRLTVL.

J is TRBJ2-1 and V is TRBV10-3, with TRBD2 matching over 9 bases. The CDR3 sequence is 15 residues long. The ends lost 10 bases at V and 2 bases at J; junction bases unmatched: 9. Germline loops: CDR1 ENHRY, CDR2 SYGVKD. The CDR3: CATAPSGIAYNEQFF. CDR3 coding DNA: TGTGCCACCGCCCCTAGCGGGATTGCCTACAATGAGCAGTTCTTC.

The chain couples TRBV9 to TRBJ2-2; TRBD1 matches 7 bases. Per germline, CDR1 SGDLS and CDR2 YYNGEE. The CDR3 extends over 13 amino acids. V gave up 4 bases and J gave up 6 bases; unmatched junction bases: 3. CDR3 amino acids: CASSSQGAGELFF. The CDR3 nucleotides are TGTGCCAGCAGCTCCCAGGGGGCCGGGGAGCTGTTTTTT.

The chain links TRBV5-1 to TRBJ2-1; D is unclear. V was clipped by 0 bases and J by 8 bases, with 9 bases between them. The CDR3 is 13 amino acids. Germline-derived CDR1 and CDR2 are SGHRS and YFSETQ. The CDR3 coding sequence is TGCGCCAGCAGCTTGGTCGGCAGGCATGAGCAGTTCTTC. This sequence encodes CASSLVGRHEQFF.

The chain couples TRBV28 to TRBJ1-1; D is uncertain. CDR1 MDHEN and CDR2 SYDVKM come from the germline V gene. The CDR3 spans 15 residues. V was pared by 6 bases and J by 1 base, with 15 bases between. The CDR3 spells CASRRNSGRNTEAFF. The CDR3 DNA reads TGTGCCAGCAGACGGAATTCGGGTAGGAACACTGAAGCTTTCTTT.

This chain uses TRBV6-6 with TRBJ2-3; 7 nucleotides align to TRBD1. The CDR3 length is 16 residues. The V and J ends lost 6 bases and 2 bases, in that order; junction bases with no gene match: 11. From germline, CDR1 is MNHNY and CDR2 SVGAGI (reference sequence). The chain's CDR3 is CASRDRQGRNTDTQYF. CDR3 nucleotides: TGTGCCAGCAGGGATCGACAGGGACGGAACACAGATACGCAGTATTTT.

The CDR3 region has the DNA TGCAGCGTAGTACAGGGGGCGCAGAATCAGCCCCAGCATTTT. It is translated as CSVVQGAQNQPQHF. The genes are TRBV29-1 and TRBJ1-5; 9 bases match TRBD1. The CDR3 is made up of 14 amino acids. Per germline, CDR1 SQVTM and CDR2 ANQGSEA. The ends lost 6 bases at V and 4 bases at J; junction bases unmatched: 7.

Regarding this clone: Other DNA sequences from this sample encode an identical CDR3 as well. The rearrangement links TRBV28 to TRBJ1-2; D is ambiguous. Germline lookup yields CDR1 MDHEN and CDR2 SYDVKM. There are 12 residues in the CDR3. V shed 1 base and J shed 5 bases, with 5 bases lying between them. CDR3 loop: CASSLSRYGYTF. The CDR3 nucleotides are TGTGCCAGCAGTTTATCTCGATATGGCTACACCTTC.

This sequence joins TRBV19 and TRBJ2-3; 7 bases match TRBD2. The CDR3 length is 14 residues. The V and J ends lost 9 bases and 7 bases, in that order; junction bases with no gene match: 13. Germline V gives CDR1 LNHDA, CDR2 SQIVND (reference sequence). The DNA of the CDR3 is TGTGCCAGCTCCCCGGGGAGGGGAGAAAATACGCAGTATTTT. This gives the protein CASSPGRGENTQYF.

V usage is TRBV5-1 and J usage is TRBJ2-3; 9 bases line up with TRBD2. This CDR3 contains 17 residues. Germline values: CDR1 SGHRS, CDR2 YFSETQ. Losses at the gene ends were 3 bases for V and 0 bases for J; bases not matched to a gene: 8. The chain's CDR3 is CASSWRTSAISTDTQYF. In nucleotides, the CDR3 is TGCGCCAGCAGCTGGCGGACTAGCGCAATCAGCACAGATACGCAGTATTTT.

The chain is built from TRBV7-2 and TRBJ1-4; TRBD1 aligns across 8 bases. The CDR3 has 15 amino acids. Trimming removed 5 bases from V and 6 bases from J; junction bases left unmatched: 8. In germline, CDR1 is SGHTA, CDR2 FQGNSA. The CDR3 is CASSTRGRRDEKLFF. DNA of the CDR3: TGTGCCAGCAGCACCAGGGGGCGGAGGGATGAAAAACTGTTTTTT.

The J gene is TRBJ1-2, the V gene TRBV28; D is unclear. Per the germline V gene, CDR1 is MDHEN and CDR2 is SYDVKM. CDR3 length equals 13 residues. The ends were cut back, 3 bases at V and 3 bases at J, with 8 bases in the middle. In DNA, the CDR3 is TGTGCCAGCAGTTTGGTTGCGGACTATGGCTACACCTTC. The encoded protein is CASSLVADYGYTF.

This clone was seen once. CDR3 sequence reads: CATTNPNEKLFF. The CDR3 DNA is TGTGCCACCACGAACCCGAATGAAAAACTGTTTTTT. The rearrangement uses TRBV2 and TRBJ1-4, with D hard to call. V was clipped by 10 bases and J by 5 bases, with 11 bases between them. The CDR3 has 12 amino acids. Germline V gene lookup returns CDR1 SNHLY and CDR2 FYNNEI.